This TCR beta chain is from a study of cytomegalovirus exposure and HLA in healthy donors (dated by TCRdb to 2016 to 2017). For the wider study: An earlier analysis of some 620 of the donors reported approximately 280 Gb of sequence data and roughly 120 million unique TCR beta sequences obtained from around 180 million T cells. About 300 gigabases of sequencing data and approximately 80 million unique TCR sequences were included in an early release covering around 600 HLA-typed donors. The genetic ancestry cluster associated with self-reported Caucasian donors included 81% of the 350 to 500 genotyped donors. The aim of the study was to test whether cataloging public T cell receptors could identify signatures of past pathogen exposure. The T cell repertoires of under 700 subjects were profiled by immunosequencing and related to cytomegalovirus serostatus. A separate validation cohort of 90 to 150 different subjects was used in addition to the roughly 640-subject first cohort. High-throughput TCR immunosequencing, statistical association of individual TCRs with disease status, and machine learning were combined to predict cytomegalovirus infection status. A later analysis re-examined previously published TCR beta repertoires from 600 to 700 donors and added high-resolution HLA genotyping to investigate patterns of TCR occurrence. Rather than drawing on any new phenotypic data, the later analysis identified candidate immune exposures from TCR beta sequences and the way those sequences occurred across donors. An earlier analysis of a few hundred of the donors applied high-throughput TCR beta sequencing to assess whether each TCR beta V gene segment acted as functional or pseudogenic. Donor age, sex, ethnicity and CMV serostatus were compiled together with the repertoire data. A later genetic analysis used genome-wide SNP genotypes for about 60% of the 666 donors, treating that subset as a discovery cohort. Every repertoire in the discovery cohort had been generated on one and the same sequencing platform. HLA typing included class I and class II loci at four-digit resolution. Typing coverage varied by locus: about 629-630 donors for A, B, C, DRB1 and DQB1; approximately 520 for DQA1; 606 for DPA1; 450 to 480 for DPB1. Because of strong linkage in the cohort, a few DR-DQ haplotypes were treated as single units for association and clustering. Among around 400 genotyped donors of the cohort, an average of around 250,000 unique TCR beta nucleotide sequences was sequenced per donor, of which about 19% were non-productive. The paper as a whole reports these results and caveats: The classifier was reported to diagnose cytomegalovirus status with high specificity and sensitivity in both the original cohort and the validation cohort. In vitro tests confirmed that a few of the cytomegalovirus-associated TCR beta chains recognize cytomegalovirus antigens. Because counts were too low, roughly 16 rarely observed V segments, including chromosome 9 orphons, were excluded from the earlier analysis of 587 of the donors. The study listed 170 or so TCR beta chains as associated with cytomegalovirus. The cohort was sequenced for TCR beta chains only, and without alpha or paired-chain data the features that could be detected were limited. In a later genetic analysis, fewer N-insertions in productive TCRs were reported among donors in an Asian-associated ancestry cluster than the roughly 700-donor mean. While some public TCRs were present in many individuals, most TCR sequences turned up only very rarely across donors. In a later analysis, HLA-associated TCR beta chains were found to be more clonally expanded and to have lower generation probabilities than equally common non-associated chains. In an earlier analysis of 587 of the donors, most TCR beta V segments appeared in productive rearrangements about 87% or about 30% of the time, broadly matching IMGT annotations. Immune exposure information for the cohort was limited to CMV serostatus. In a later analysis, TCR association rates were found to vary across HLA loci, with the most associated TCRs seen for DRB1 alleles and the fewest for HLA-C alleles. Strong co-occurrence of HLA alleles, especially DR and DQ, made assigning TCR associations to individual alleles difficult. V-gene and J-gene trimming of TCR beta chains was associated with a missense DCLRE1C variant in a later genetic analysis, and the association was replicated in an independent cohort. Linkage disequilibrium might explain the correlated functional status among segregating V segments, but an unknown experimental factor could not be ruled out. In a later analysis, several top co-occurrence clusters were reported to appear linked to parvovirus B19, influenza, CMV and Epstein-Barr virus. In a later analysis, 16,951 TCR beta sequences were associated with specific HLA alleles at a false discovery rate of 0.05. A further reported finding was that TCR beta sequences accurately predicted the HLA-A and HLA-B alleles for most subjects in the first cohort. The 87-base-pair reads could not distinguish some IMGT-functional V segments, including TRBV6-2 and TRBV6-3, so those segments were excluded. The sequencing pipeline was judged likely to have produced a cluster of highly shared sequence variants as a technical artifact. According to a later analysis, most CMV-associated TCR beta chains appeared to be HLA-restricted, and the HLA associations seemed to be driven largely by CMV exposure. Sequencing depth was assumed to be roughly uniform across donors in the presence/absence analyses, though that assumption may not hold. The authors suggested that the approach could potentially be generalized to other disease states and immunological phenotypes. Because HLA typing was unavailable for some donors at each locus, only the typed subset was used in association tests.

This clone has just one count. Its antigen has not been determined. One base away there is no much larger clone; base qualities are not given. The cohort comprised around 700 healthy bone marrow donors. Cohort members were all nominally healthy when sampled, although unrecorded immune exposures were likely present. The donor was CMV seronegative and belonged to the group of under 400 seronegative cohort members. Every donor gave a peripheral blood sample, and the peripheral blood mononuclear cells from that sample were used for TCR beta sequencing. The Qiagen DNeasy Blood Extraction Kit was used to extract genomic DNA from the blood cell samples. The library came from the immunoSEQ multiplex PCR assay. The multiplex PCR relied on a mix of 60 forward primers for TCR Vbeta segments and 13 reverse primers for TCR Jbeta segments. The CDR3 region of rearranged TCR beta genes was amplified from genomic DNA with a multiplex PCR assay. The Illumina HiSeq System was used to sequence the amplified TCR beta libraries as 87-base-pair reads. The original pipeline was this. A later analysis tallied roughly 76 million unique TCR beta chains across the 700 or so repertoires, and some 12 million of those chains were shared by two or more donors. To remove PCR and sequencing errors, raw reads were error-corrected and collapsed into unique sequences using a nearest-neighbor algorithm that merged closely related sequences. Alignment of CDR3 sequences to IMGT reference sequences was used to assign V, D and J gene segments. For a sequence to be retained, at least a six-nucleotide match to both a V gene segment and a J gene segment was required. Rearrangements were called productive when the CDR3 lacked stop codons and stayed in frame with V and J; all others were non-productive. Following IMGT convention, CDR3 was defined as the stretch from the second conserved V-encoded cysteine to the conserved J-encoded phenylalanine. The earlier analysis of around 640 of the donors excluded sequences that lacked an unambiguous match to a single V gene segment. An earlier analysis of almost 600 of the donors classified V segments as functional when productive rearrangements were above 56.7% and as segregating when the standard deviation between donors was above 5%. To diagnose cytomegalovirus status from the catalog of TCR beta chain sequences, a statistical classification framework was built. In a later analysis, TCR nucleotide sequences were compared against IMGT/GENE-DB human TR gene sequences so that V and J genes could be assigned. A later analysis assigned CDR3 sequences and most-parsimonious VDJ recombination scenarios with the TCRdist pipeline. In a later analysis, each TCR beta chain was defined by its CDR3 amino acid sequence together with its V-gene family, and reads without a unique V-gene family were excluded. In a later analysis, nearly 600 highly shared, low-generation-probability nucleotide sequences were removed to address suspected cross-contamination and a sequencing artifact. In a later analysis, a clonal expansion index for each public chain was calculated from normalized within-repertoire ranks of inferred template counts. In a later analysis, generation probabilities were computed using a VDJ recombination model fitted to out-of-frame rearrangements, and the results were checked against IGoR. In a later analysis, hypergeometric tests were used to score TCR-TCR, TCR-HLA and TCR-CMV co-occurrence, with a repertoire-size bias correction applied to TCR pairs. In a later analysis, false discovery rates were estimated by permuting HLA or CMV assignments 20 times. In a later analysis, co-occurring TCRs were grouped using DBSCAN, with TCRdist sequence similarity added in when clustering inside HLA-allele-positive subsets. For co-occurrence clustering, repertoires with fewer than 30,000 or more than 120,000 public chains were excluded, along with a handful of repertoires with anomalous nucleotide sharing. The clones in this table, taken by TCRdb from immuneACCESS, are in-frame only. Not every clone is retained; where verified, under half of the shortfall comes from an unresolved V gene, and the cause of the rest is unknown. V, J and clone size are taken as reported in that table, and D and trimming were inferred from the DNA itself. The sample has some 100,000 clones on record, about 80% of them singletons. The biggest ten clones account for approximately 2.6% of the sample.

V and J are truncated by 3 bases and 9 bases respectively, leaving an intervening sequence of 10 bases. Based on the germline V gene (reference sequence), the CDR1 and CDR2 sequences are GTSNPN and SVGIG. The CDR3 starts with the cysteine, ends with the phenylalanine, and has 11 residues. The kept DNA is CDR3 alone, 33 bases in frame from the first base. This receptor was taken from a female donor in good health and CMV-seronegative. The sample comprised PBMCs. The chain uses TRBV30 and TRBJ2-3, and TRBD2 may be the D gene, going by 6 matching bases. The CDR3 corresponds to CAWRPAGTQYF. In nucleotide form, the sequence is TGTGCCTGGAGACCGGCGGGGACGCAGTATTTT.